This T cell receptor (beta chain) was captured in a study of cytomegalovirus exposure and HLA in healthy donors. Study outcomes and limitations: Later genetic work tied a missense DCLRE1C variant to beta-chain V and J trimming. Donors belonging to an Asian-associated ancestry cluster reportedly showed fewer N-insertions in productive TCRs than the roughly 670-donor mean, according to what a later analysis found. Solely CMV serostatus was available to characterize immune exposure. Indistinguishability led to the exclusion of some V segments, TRBV6-2 and TRBV6-3 included.

The primer mix had 60 Vbeta and 13 Jbeta primers. TCRdb's table, derived via immunoSEQ multiplex PCR, lists solely in-frame clones and lacks some. The sample holds 150,000 or so clones; 75% are singletons and the top ten take over 9%. As concerns this clone: Its antigen is not identified.

Germline CDR1 and CDR2: SGHNT and YENEEA. The CDR3 is 16 residues long. Losses at the gene ends were 5 bases for V and 6 bases for J; bases not matched to a gene: 11. This TCR derives from a man between 18 and 35 years old in good health and CMV-seropositive. This chain joins TRBV11-3 and TRBJ2-3, with 10 positions matching TRBD1. Sequenced: PBMCs. The CDR3 nucleotides read TGTGCCAGCAGCCCAAGACAGGGGGCCACTCCGGATACGCAGTATTTT. The encoded protein is CASSPRQGATPDTQYF.